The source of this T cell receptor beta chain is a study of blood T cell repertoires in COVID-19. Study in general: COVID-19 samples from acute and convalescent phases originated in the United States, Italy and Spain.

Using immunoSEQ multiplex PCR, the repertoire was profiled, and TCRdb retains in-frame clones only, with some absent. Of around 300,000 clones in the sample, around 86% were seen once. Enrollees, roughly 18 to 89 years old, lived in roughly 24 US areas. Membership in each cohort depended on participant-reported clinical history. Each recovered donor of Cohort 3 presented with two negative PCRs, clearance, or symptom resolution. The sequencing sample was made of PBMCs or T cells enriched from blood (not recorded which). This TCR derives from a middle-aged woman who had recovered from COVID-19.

The CDR3 coding sequence is TGTGCCAGCACCAAACAGGGTGGCACTGAAGCTTTCTTT. Residues: CASTKQGGTEAFF. The chain uses TRBV6-5 and TRBJ1-1, with a weak D call TRBD1 (6 bases). CDR3 size: 13 residues. CDR1 and CDR2 from the germline V gene are MNHEY and SVGAGI. Trimming stripped 7 bases from V and 4 bases from J, with 13 bases between.